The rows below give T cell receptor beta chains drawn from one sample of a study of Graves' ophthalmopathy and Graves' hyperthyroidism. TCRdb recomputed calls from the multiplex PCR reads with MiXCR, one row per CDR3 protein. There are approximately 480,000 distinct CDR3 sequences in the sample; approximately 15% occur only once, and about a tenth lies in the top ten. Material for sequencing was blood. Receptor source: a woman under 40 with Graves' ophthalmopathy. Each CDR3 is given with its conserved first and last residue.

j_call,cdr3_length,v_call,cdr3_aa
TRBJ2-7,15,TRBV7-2,CASSTTGTTDYEQYF
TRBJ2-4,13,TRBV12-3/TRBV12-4,CASSFGGRNIQYF
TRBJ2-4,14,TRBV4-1,CASSQDPLSNIQYF
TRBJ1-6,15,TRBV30,CAWSTTPRVNSPLHF
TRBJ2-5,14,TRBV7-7,CASSLGAGVETQYF
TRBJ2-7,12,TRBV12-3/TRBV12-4,CASSPAVYEQYF
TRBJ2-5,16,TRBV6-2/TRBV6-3,CASIPLLAGAGETQYF
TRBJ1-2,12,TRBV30,CAKLDSIYGYTF
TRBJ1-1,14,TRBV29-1,CSVEGARWNTEAFF
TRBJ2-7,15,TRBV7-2,CASSKREGTMTRRYF
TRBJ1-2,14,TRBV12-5,CASGFSSRGDGYTF
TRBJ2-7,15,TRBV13,CASSLSSSVVYEQYF
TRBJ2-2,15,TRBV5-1,CASSNGGGGTGELFF
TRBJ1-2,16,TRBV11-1,CASSLADRGSSYGYTF
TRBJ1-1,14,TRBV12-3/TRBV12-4,CASTWETGRTEAFF
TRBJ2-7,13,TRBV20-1,CSASKREYYEQYF
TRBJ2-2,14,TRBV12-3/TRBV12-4,CASTATGVTGELFF
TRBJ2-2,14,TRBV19,CASRVTGGTGELFF
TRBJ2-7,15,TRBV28,CASSFVRAGGYEQYF
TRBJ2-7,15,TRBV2,CASIYSVSFSYEQYF
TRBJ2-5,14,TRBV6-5,CASSYGQKEGTQYF
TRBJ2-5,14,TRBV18,CASSPSAGGETQYF
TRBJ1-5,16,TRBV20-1,CSAGPPPGNSNQPQHF
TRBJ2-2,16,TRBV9,CASSVVPPGNTGELFF
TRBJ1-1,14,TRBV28,CASSSVPVWTEAFF
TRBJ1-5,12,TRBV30,CAWSSQNQPQHF
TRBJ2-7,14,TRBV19,CASSLRNRGYEQYF
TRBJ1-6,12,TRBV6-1,CASRTGNSPLHF
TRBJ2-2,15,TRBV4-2,CASSQEYRNTGELFF
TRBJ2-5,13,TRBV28,CASRPPAEETQYF
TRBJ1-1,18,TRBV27,CASRYISRTGVFLTEAFF